In its sample, the clone carrying this TCR beta chain was seen a few times. Its target is unknown. The entry originates in a study of cytotoxic CD8 clonotypes in ibrutinib-treated CLL. Study background: Responses: approximately 24 partial, 2 complete; after median about 68 months, about 14 stayed remitted, roughly 12 progressed. Among the samples, the mean was around 260,000 productive templates and 85,000 to 95,000 productive rearrangements. Median treatment time before response sampling was eleven to twelve months, range 6 to 36.

TCRdb's copy holds only in-frame clones and misses some; the assay was immunoSEQ multiplex PCR. The sample records around 200,000 clones, more than 65% being singletons. Germline lookup yields CDR1 SGHTA and CDR2 FQGNSA. The V and J ends lost 0 bases and 6 bases respectively, with 16 bases between them. This CDR3 has 16 residues. Study observations and caveats: Timing of sampling differed between sustained-remission and progressing patients.

This sequence originates from a human donor with chronic lymphocytic leukemia. The V and J genes are TRBV7-2 and TRBJ2-3; either TRBD1 or TRBD2 may fit D (5 bases each). Sequenced material: PBMCs, taken after 12 months of ibrutinib treatment. Here the CDR3 DNA reads TGTGCCAGCAGCTTAGCGGGGGTGACAATAGCCGATACGCAGTATTTT. Protein: CASSLAGVTIADTQYF. Complete variable domain (other parts from reference TRBV7-2 and TRBJ2-3): GAGVSQSPSNKVTEKGKDVELRCDPISGHTALYWYRQSLGQGLEFLIYFQGNSAPDKSGLPSDRFSAERTGGSVSTLTIQRTQQEDSAVYLCASSLAGVTIADTQYFGPGTRLTVL.